This T cell receptor (beta chain) stems from a study of blood T cell repertoires in COVID-19. Here immunoSEQ multiplex PCR was the method, and the copy in TCRdb shows in-frame clones only, minus some. The sample lists around 100,000 clones, 85% to 90% occurring once. Trimming cost V 2 bases and J 5 bases, with 12 bases left between them. The CDR3 length is 14 residues. CDR1 ENHRY and CDR2 SYGVKD come from the germline V gene. The receptor was derived from a human donor in a cohort sampled during active COVID-19. The V gene is TRBV10-3, the J gene TRBJ2-5, with a possible D match to TRBD1 (5 bases). Sequencing input: peripheral blood. The DNA of the CDR3 is TGTGCCATCAGTGAGACTACAGGCTGGGAGACCCAGTACTTC. It encodes CAISETTGWETQYF.